This record concerns one T cell receptor (beta chain) sequence. The antigen is not known. The sample originates from a study of T-cell reconstitution after alpha-beta-depleted transplantation in children. Study outcomes and limitations: In some patients, recipient T cells and intrathymic progenitors surviving conditioning explained high day-60 diversity.

The TCRbeta library incorporated unique molecular identifiers. TCRdb reprocessed the PCR reads via MiXCR and lists one record per CDR3 protein. The sample consists of 700,000 to 850,000 distinct CDR3 sequences, under 20% of them appearing once. Sequences were derived from PBMCs, mostly from graft donor cells, sampled 360 days after TCRalphabeta/CD19-depleted stem cell transplant. This TCR derives from a male patient between 5 and 17 years old who had a stem cell transplant for acute lymphoblastic leukemia, so the T cells may come from the graft donor.

The CDR3 reads CASSLDRASYGYTF. CDR3 coding DNA: TGTGCCAGCAGCTTAGATCGGGCTTCCTATGGCTACACCTTC. The rearrangement uses TRBV7-2 and TRBJ1-2; D unresolved. CDR1 SGHTA and CDR2 FQGNSA come from the germline V gene. CDR3 length: 14 amino acids. Trimming took 1 base from V and 4 from J, leaving 10 bases between them.